This passage covers 20 T cell receptor beta chains from one sample sequenced in a study of human T cells and chemical hapten exposure. Time point of the sample: pre-sensitization, week 0. Treatment meaning: therapeutic diphenylcyclopropenone sensitization with weekly scalp DPC. Each CDR3 protein gets one entry after TCRdb re-called the RACE reads with MiXCR. The sample shows around 120,000 distinct CDR3 sequences, 13% of them seen only once. The sequencing here drew on whole blood, taken in connection with sensitization to the hapten diphenylcyclopropenone (DPC). The receptor source for this set is a young woman with alopecia areata. Some clones in this sample may be carry-over from other donors' samples.

The chain has TRBV4-2 and TRBJ2-7; D gene uncertain. Trimming stripped 0 bases from V and 0 bases from J, with 9 bases between. CDR1 is LGHNA, CDR2 YNFKEQ, per germline. The CDR3 sequence is 15 residues long. CDR3 coding DNA: TGTGCCAGCAGCCAAGATAGTGCCAGCTCCTACGAGCAGTACTTC. This gives the protein CASSQDSASSYEQYF.

The chain joins TRBV25-1 to TRBJ1-1; 11 positions match TRBD1. The J segment lost 5 bases and the V segment lost 5 bases, leaving 10 bases of the junction unmatched. The CDR3 runs 16 residues. CDR1 is MGHDK and CDR2 is SYGVNS in the germline V gene. CDR3 DNA sequence: TGTGCCAGCAGTTATCAGCTCGGACAGGGGGCGACTGAAGCTTTCTTT. It is translated as CASSYQLGQGATEAFF. The entire variable domain, with the rest obtained from reference TRBV25-1 and TRBJ1-1, is as follows: EADIYQTPRYLVIGTGKKITLECSQTMGHDKMYWYQQDPGMELHLIHYSYGVNSTEKGDLSSESTVSRIRTEHFPLTLESARPSHTSQYLCASSYQLGQGATEAFFGQGTRLTVV.

In this sample, this clonotype turned up a few times. The J gene is TRBJ1-5, the V gene TRBV19; no clear D. V was clipped by 1 base and J by 1 base, with 14 bases between them. The germline V gene encodes CDR1 LNHDA and CDR2 SQIVND (reference sequence). The CDR3 loop spans 17 amino acids. The CDR3 coding sequence is TGTGCCAGTAGTATAGGTCGGGGAAGGAGGAGCAATCAGCCCCAGCATTTT. Its protein is CASSIGRGRRSNQPQHF.

The chain joins TRBV10-3 to TRBJ2-7; possible D gene TRBD2, 5 bases. Looked up from germline, CDR1 is ENHRY and CDR2 is SYGVKD. This CDR3 is 10 amino acids long. The V end was cut by 8 bases, the J end by 5 bases, with 7 bases between. The CDR3 DNA reads as TGTGCCATCGGGCGGGACGAGCAGTACTTC. Its protein product is CAIGRDEQYF.

This clonotype was detected only a few times. V and J are TRBV18 and TRBJ2-7; D is undetermined. Between the trimmed V and J ends, which lost 0 bases and 2 bases, there was a span of 11 bases. Germline loops: CDR1 KGHSH, CDR2 LQKENI. This CDR3 contains 15 residues. This CDR3 reads CASSPPREATYEQYF. CDR3 DNA sequence: TGTGCCAGCTCACCACCGAGAGAAGCCACCTACGAGCAGTACTTC. The variable domain in full, with the rest retrieved from reference TRBV18 and TRBJ2-7, is NAGVMQNPRHLVRRRGQEARLRCSPMKGHSHVYWYRQLPEEGLKFMVYLQKENIIDESGMPKERFSAEFPKEGPSILRIQQVVRGDSAAYFCASSPPREATYEQYFGPGTRLTVT.

The genes are TRBV7-2 and TRBJ2-7; D call uncertain. Germline V gives CDR1 SGHTA, CDR2 FQGNSA. V lost 1 base and J 6 bases, leaving 13 bases between the germline ends. CDR3 length: 14 residues. CDR3 residues: CASSLGTPGSEQYF. CDR3 DNA sequence: TGTGCCAGCAGCTTAGGGACCCCCGGATCCGAGCAGTACTTC.

This clonotype appeared many times. The rearrangement links TRBV19 to TRBJ1-1; maybe TRBD1 (5 bases). Trimming took off 7 bases at V and 5 bases at J, with 14 bases between the two ends. This CDR3 contains 13 residues. The germline gives CDR1 LNHDA, CDR2 SQIVND (reference sequence). The CDR3 DNA follows: TGTGCCAGTACCTCAGGGTGGAGGACTGAAGCTTTCTTT. This encodes CASTSGWRTEAFF.

This clonotype has just a few counts. The V gene is TRBV1, the J gene TRBJ2-2. TRBV1 is marked as a pseudogene. The CDR3 consists of 17 residues. The DNA of the CDR3 is TGCACCAGCAGCCATCCTCTTACTGGCAAGAACACCGGGGAGCTGTTTTTT. Protein product: CTSSHPLTGKNTGELFF.

This clonotype was found many times. The CDR3 DNA sequence: TGTGCCAGCAGCCCTAGTGGGGAGGCCAAAAACATTCAGTACTTC. Translated, it gives CASSPSGEAKNIQYF. The chain couples TRBV6-2 or TRBV6-3 to TRBJ2-4; tentatively, D is TRBD2 (5 bases). This CDR3 is 15 amino acids long. The germline V gene encodes CDR1 MNHEY and CDR2 SVGEGT. Trimming pared 6 bases from V and 1 base from J, leaving 13 bases between.

The V gene is TRBV10-3, the J gene TRBJ2-3; D remains unclear. CDR3 size: 15 residues. The germline V and J ends were trimmed by 8 bases and 5 bases, with 20 bases remaining between them. Germline CDR1 reads ENHRY; CDR2 reads SYGVKD. CDR3 protein: CAISVDSQTVDTQYF. Here the CDR3 DNA reads TGTGCCATCTCGGTGGATTCCCAGACGGTAGATACGCAGTATTTT.

This clonotype was seen more than once but under ten times. The V call is TRBV10-1, the J call TRBJ2-3; D not certain. There are 13 residues in the CDR3. Germline CDR1 and CDR2: WNHNN and SYGVQD (reference sequence). V was cut by 6 bases and J by 1 base, with 8 bases left in between. The CDR3 reads CASSIHRTDTQYF. In DNA form, the CDR3 reads TGCGCCAGCAGCATACACCGCACAGATACGCAGTATTTT.

This clonotype was observed a few times. The rearrangement links TRBV5-1 to TRBJ2-1, with D hard to call. Germline V CDR1 and CDR2: SGHRS, YFSETQ. Trimming removed 4 bases at V and 10 bases at J, with 9 bases between. This CDR3 spans 11 amino acids. The CDR3 region is CASSLLGEQFF. The DNA for the CDR3 is TGCGCCAGCAGCCTACTTGGGGAGCAGTTCTTC.

The chain combines TRBV6-4 with TRBJ1-2; D uncertain. The CDR3 spans 15 residues. The germline V and J ends were trimmed by 6 bases and 0 bases, with 14 bases remaining between them. Germline assignment: CDR1 MRHNA and CDR2 SNTAGT. This chain's CDR3 is CASRVQEGPNYGYTF. CDR3 nucleotide sequence: TGTGCCAGCAGGGTCCAGGAGGGCCCTAACTATGGCTACACCTTC.

There are many counts of this clonotype. The V call is TRBV19, the J call TRBJ1-5, with D tentatively TRBD1 (6 bases). Germline V gene sequence: CDR1 LNHDA, CDR2 SQIVND (reference sequence). Trimming took off 6 bases at V and 1 base at J, with 13 bases between the two ends. The CDR3 has 15 amino acids. The CDR3 sequence is CASRSRDNSNQPQHF. CDR3 nucleotide sequence: TGTGCCAGTAGGAGCCGGGACAACAGCAATCAGCCCCAGCATTTT.

In this sample, this clonotype turned up a few times. V usage is TRBV24-1 and J usage is TRBJ2-2; 10 bases align to TRBD2. This CDR3 contains 17 residues. Germline CDR1 reads KGHDR; CDR2 reads SFDVKD. After removal of 3 bases from V and 5 bases from J, the junction contained 8 bases not matched to a gene. CDR3 nucleotides: TGTGCCACCAGTGATCCATCTAGCGGGGGCCTGACCGGGGAGCTGTTTTTT. Protein product: CATSDPSSGGLTGELFF.

V usage is TRBV6-5 and J usage is TRBJ1-2; 7 nucleotides align to TRBD1. V shed 0 bases and J 8 bases; nucleotides not matched to a gene: 6. Germline V gene sequence: CDR1 MNHEY, CDR2 SVGAGI. The CDR3 totals 14 residues. The CDR3 protein is CASSYSMAQGGYTF. CDR3 in DNA: TGTGCCAGCAGTTACTCGATGGCACAGGGGGGCTACACCTTC.

At least ten counts were recorded for this clonotype. The rearrangement links TRBV7-6 to TRBJ1-1; tentative D call: TRBD1 (6 bases). Germline V gene data show CDR1 as SGHVS and CDR2 as FNYEAQ. V dropped 1 base and J dropped 1 base, with 10 bases sitting between them. This CDR3 comprises 15 residues. This chain's CDR3 is CASSLGQAKNTEAFF. CDR3 in DNA: TGTGCCAGCAGCTTAGGACAGGCAAAGAACACTGAAGCTTTCTTT.

The chain uses TRBV5-5 and TRBJ1-6; D remains ambiguous. Germline CDR1 reads SGHKS; CDR2 reads YYEKEE (reference sequence). The CDR3 has 13 amino acids. V shed 4 bases and J shed 7 bases, with 9 bases lying between them. Here the CDR3 DNA reads TGTGCCAGCAGCCCGAACCCGAATTCACCCCTCCACTTT. This gives the protein CASSPNPNSPLHF.

This clonotype occurred many times. The chain carries TRBV25-1 and TRBJ2-7; D gene unclear. Germline CDR1 and CDR2: MGHDK and SYGVNS. Deletions cut 3 bases from V and 0 bases from J, with 3 bases between. The CDR3 loop spans 12 amino acids. The CDR3 region has the DNA TGTGCCAGCAGTGACAGCTCCTACGAGCAGTACTTC. Protein: CASSDSSYEQYF.

The V gene is TRBV20-1, the J gene TRBJ1-4; D uncertain. Trimming stripped 0 bases from V and 8 bases from J, with 22 bases between. Germline loops: CDR1 DFQATT, CDR2 SNEGSKA (reference sequence). The CDR3 extends over 17 amino acids. The CDR3 region is CSARDGRTNNLREKLFF. CDR3 bases: TGCAGTGCTAGAGATGGACGGACTAATAATTTGCGGGAAAAACTGTTTTTT.